This T cell receptor (beta chain) was captured in a study of blood T cell repertoires in COVID-19. The CDR3 is 13 residues long. Trimming at V came to 8 bases and at J to 1 base, leaving 4 bases not matched to a gene. Assay: immunoSEQ multiplex PCR; the TCRdb copy retains only in-frame clones and omits some. The sample lists fewer than 70,000 clones, roughly nine tenths seen once, with approximately 8.4% in the top ten. The chain has TRBV12-3 or TRBV12-4 and TRBJ1-1; 7 nucleotides align to TRBD1. The sequenced material came from peripheral blood. The receptor was derived from a woman in her 70s with active COVID-19. CDR3 residues: CASHRGKNTEAFF. In nucleotides, the CDR3 is TGTGCCAGCCACAGGGGAAAGAACACTGAAGCTTTCTTT.